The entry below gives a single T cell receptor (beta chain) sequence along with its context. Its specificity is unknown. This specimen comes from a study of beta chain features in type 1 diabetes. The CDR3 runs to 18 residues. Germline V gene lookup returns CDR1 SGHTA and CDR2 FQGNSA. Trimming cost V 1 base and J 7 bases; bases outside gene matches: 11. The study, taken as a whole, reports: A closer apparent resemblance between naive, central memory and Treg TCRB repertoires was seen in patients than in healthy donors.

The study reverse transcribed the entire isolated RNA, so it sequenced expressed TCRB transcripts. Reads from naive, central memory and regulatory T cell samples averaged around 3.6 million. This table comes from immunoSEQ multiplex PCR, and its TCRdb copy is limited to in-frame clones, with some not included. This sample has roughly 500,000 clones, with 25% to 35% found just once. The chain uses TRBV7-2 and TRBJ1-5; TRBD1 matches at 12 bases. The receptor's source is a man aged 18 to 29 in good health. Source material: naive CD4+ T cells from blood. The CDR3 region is CASSLVARGQGAGQPQHF. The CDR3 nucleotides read TGTGCCAGCAGCTTAGTGGCACGGGGACAGGGGGCAGGACAGCCCCAGCATTTT.